The 26 T cell receptor beta chains given below trace back to one sample, sequenced in a study of cytomegalovirus exposure and HLA in healthy donors. The PCR used 60 Vbeta and 13 Jbeta primers. The table came from immunoSEQ multiplex PCR; TCRdb's copy has only in-frame clones and leaves some out. The sample consists of 130,000 or so clones, around 75% of them appearing once. Material for sequencing was PBMCs. The receptors were gathered from a man aged 25-40 years in good health and CMV-seronegative.

This rearrangement joins TRBV5-1 to TRBJ1-6, with no clear D. With 0 bases removed from V and 7 bases from J, the gap between germline ends came to 17 bases. CDR1 is SGHRS and CDR2 is YFSETQ in the germline V gene. CDR3 size: 17 residues. In nucleotides, the CDR3 is TGCGCCAGCAGCTTGGTGGCGGCCCAGTTAGGAAATTCACCCCTCCACTTT. Translating it yields CASSLVAAQLGNSPLHF.

J is TRBJ1-1 and V is TRBV4-3, with a possible D match to TRBD1 (6 bases). Per germline, CDR1 LGHNA and CDR2 YSLEER. The CDR3 totals 15 residues. V was pared by 0 bases and J by 5 bases, with 13 bases between. The DNA of the CDR3 is TGCGCCAGCAGCCAAGATTTGGCAGGGGATACTGAAGCTTTCTTT. The encoded protein is CASSQDLAGDTEAFF.

V is TRBV11-3 and J is TRBJ2-1; 9 nucleotides agree with TRBD2. Unmatched junction bases numbered 2, after V lost 1 base and J lost 4 bases. From germline, CDR1 is SGHNT and CDR2 YENEEA. The CDR3 totals 15 residues. The CDR3 DNA reads as TGTGCCAGCAGCTTAGGCGGGGGGGAATACAATGAGCAGTTCTTC. Residues: CASSLGGGEYNEQFF.

The chain combines TRBV6-5 with TRBJ2-1; the D gene is possibly TRBD2 (7 bases). V was trimmed by 3 bases and J by 4 bases, leaving 13 bases between them. This CDR3 has 15 amino acids. Germline V lookup: CDR1 MNHEY, CDR2 SVGAGI. The CDR3: CASSYSGGRYNEQFF. The CDR3 region has the DNA TGTGCCAGCAGTTATTCGGGGGGCCGGTACAATGAGCAGTTCTTC.

This chain connects TRBV10-1 to TRBJ1-5, with D tentatively TRBD1 (5 bases). The germline V gene has CDR1 WNHNN and CDR2 SYGVQD (reference sequence). The V end was cut by 6 bases, the J end by 4 bases, with 16 bases between. This CDR3 region has 15 residues. Here the CDR3 reads CASSLFYRPNQPQHF. The DNA of the CDR3 is TGCGCCAGCAGCCTCTTTTACAGGCCTAATCAGCCCCAGCATTTT.

The chain combines TRBV5-1 with TRBJ2-3; TRBD2 aligns across 16 bases. With V trimmed by 4 bases and J by 5 bases, 7 bases remained unmatched. The CDR3 is 17 amino acids. Germline CDR1 SGHRS, CDR2 YFSETQ. Here the CDR3 reads CASSPPGTSGGGDTQYF. The CDR3 DNA reads TGCGCCAGCAGCCCCCCCGGGACTAGCGGGGGGGGAGATACGCAGTATTTT.

A single count supports this clone. V gene TRBV7-9 combines with J gene TRBJ2-7, with 13 bases fitting TRBD2. Germline values: CDR1 SEHNR, CDR2 FQNEAQ (reference sequence). The V segment lost 5 bases and the J segment 0 bases; nucleotides outside the gene matches: 10. The CDR3 has 18 amino acids. The CDR3 sequence: CASSGTSGAYLSSYEQYF. Here the CDR3 DNA reads TGTGCCAGCAGCGGGACTAGCGGGGCTTACCTTAGCTCCTACGAGCAGTACTTC. The variable domain in full, with the rest retrieved from reference TRBV7-9 and TRBJ2-7, is DTGVSQNPRHKITKRGQNVTFRCDPISEHNRLYWYRQTLGQGPEFLTYFQNEAQLEKSRLLSDRFSAERPKGSFSTLEIQRTEQGDSAMYLCASSGTSGAYLSSYEQYFGPGTRLTVT.

The chain joins TRBV19 to TRBJ1-4, with 7 bases fitting TRBD1. CDR1 and CDR2 (germline): LNHDA, SQIVND (reference sequence). The junction had 7 bases not matched to a gene; V was cut back by 9 bases and J by 3 bases. The CDR3 is made up of 14 amino acids. In DNA, the CDR3 is TGTGCCAGCTCCCTGACAGGGCCTAATGAAAAACTGTTTTTT. Its protein is CASSLTGPNEKLFF.

The CDR3 sequence: CASSSGTGDIISYEQYF. In DNA, the CDR3 is TGTGCCAGCAGTTCCGGGACAGGGGATATTATCTCCTACGAGCAGTACTTC. This rearrangement joins TRBV28 to TRBJ2-7; TRBD1 agrees at 10 bases. Germline values: CDR1 MDHEN, CDR2 SYDVKM. The junction had 9 bases not matched to a gene; V was cut back by 4 bases and J by 0 bases. This CDR3 spans 17 amino acids.

This chain links TRBV4-3 with TRBJ1-2, with 7 bases that match TRBD1. The junction had 8 bases not matched to a gene; V was cut back by 0 bases and J by 7 bases. This CDR3 comprises 15 residues. Germline-derived CDR1 and CDR2 are LGHNA and YSLEER. The CDR3, as DNA: TGCGCCAGCAGCCAAGATCATGGAGGGGGCGCTGGCTACACCTTC. It yields the protein CASSQDHGGGAGYTF.

This clone was observed a handful of times. This sequence joins TRBV7-2 and TRBJ2-3, with 8 bases aligning to TRBD2. The ends lost 2 bases at V and 5 bases at J; junction bases unmatched: 6. CDR1 SGHTA and CDR2 FQGNSA come from the germline V gene. CDR3 length: 15 amino acids. CDR3 bases: TGTGCCAGCAGCTTATCCGGGGGGGCTGGAGATACGCAGTATTTT. Translation gives CASSLSGGAGDTQYF.

This rearrangement joins TRBV6-1 to TRBJ2-6; TRBD1 might be the D (5 bases). This CDR3 is 19 amino acids long. CDR1 is MNHNS and CDR2 is SASEGT in the germline V gene. The V gene lost 0 bases and the J gene lost 6 bases, with 21 bases spanning the gap. CDR3 loop: CASSEAADIMVLLANVLTF. As DNA, the CDR3 is TGTGCCAGCAGTGAAGCGGCGGACATAATGGTGTTGCTGGCCAACGTCCTGACTTTC.

The chain links TRBV27 to TRBJ2-1, with 11 nucleotides matching TRBD1. Germline CDR1 reads MNHEY; CDR2 reads SMNVEV (reference sequence). The CDR3 runs 16 residues. After removal of 5 bases from V and 4 bases from J, the junction contained 7 bases not matched to a gene. For the CDR3, the DNA is TGTGCCAGCAGTCTCGGACAGGGGGCTGGTTACAATGAGCAGTTCTTC. Its translation is CASSLGQGAGYNEQFF.

This clone was detected only once. This sequence joins TRBV25-1 and TRBJ2-3; 7 nucleotides align to TRBD2. The CDR3 sequence is 15 residues long. The junction had 4 bases not matched to a gene; V was cut back by 4 bases and J by 0 bases. The germline V gene has CDR1 MGHDK and CDR2 SYGVNS. Here the CDR3 DNA reads TGTGCCAGCAGTGTGGGGGGGGGAAGCACAGATACGCAGTATTTT. Translating gives CASSVGGGSTDTQYF.

The chain has TRBV10-3 and TRBJ1-6; D is possibly TRBD1 (6 bases). Deletions cut 0 bases from V and 6 bases from J, with 9 bases between. From germline, CDR1 is ENHRY and CDR2 SYGVKD. The CDR3 loop spans 15 amino acids. The CDR3 is CAISESAGVNSPLHF. CDR3 DNA sequence: TGTGCCATCAGTGAGTCGGCAGGGGTTAATTCACCCCTCCACTTT.

The CDR3: CATARQVGSYEQYF. As DNA, the CDR3 is TGTGCCACCGCTAGACAGGTGGGCTCCTACGAGCAGTACTTC. The V call is TRBV19, the J call TRBJ2-7, with D possibly being TRBD1 (6 bases). This CDR3 has 14 amino acids. Trimming left V 10 bases short and J 0 bases short, with 16 bases between. Germline CDR1 and CDR2: LNHDA and SQIVND (reference sequence).

The V gene is TRBV5-6, the J gene TRBJ2-1; 9 nucleotides match TRBD2. The CDR3 loop spans 15 amino acids. V trimming: 0 bases; J trimming: 10 bases; junction bases outside the gene matches: 8. CDR1 and CDR2 (germline): SGHDT, YYEEEE. The CDR3 region is CASSLAVVAGEEQFF. CDR3 DNA: TGTGCCAGCAGCTTGGCCGTGGTAGCGGGGGAAGAGCAGTTCTTC.

V and J are TRBV15 and TRBJ2-5, with D maybe TRBD1 (6 bases). The CDR3 loop spans 13 amino acids. The V gene lost 5 bases and the J gene lost 6 bases, with 13 bases spanning the gap. Germline CDR1 and CDR2: LNHNV and YYDKDF (reference sequence). CDR3 DNA sequence: TGTGCCACCAGCGCAGGGGCGCAAAAGACCCAGTACTTC. This encodes CATSAGAQKTQYF.

This chain connects TRBV5-6 to TRBJ1-5; 7 bases agree with TRBD1. Germline-derived CDR1 and CDR2 are SGHDT and YYEEEE. Trimming cost V 3 bases and J 7 bases; bases outside gene matches: 4. The CDR3 is 13 amino acids. CDR3 amino acids: CASSYDREQPQHF. The CDR3 nucleotides are TGTGCCAGCAGCTATGACAGGGAACAGCCCCAGCATTTT.

The CDR3 reads CASFKTSGVTDTQYF. The CDR3 DNA follows: TGTGCCAGCTTCAAGACTAGCGGGGTTACAGATACGCAGTATTTT. The chain combines TRBV2 with TRBJ2-3; 11 bases agree with TRBD2. With 8 bases clipped from V and 3 bases from J, the junction kept 7 bases outside the gene matches. The CDR3 loop spans 15 amino acids. Germline V gene lookup returns CDR1 SNHLY and CDR2 FYNNEI. Using reference TRBV2 and TRBJ2-3 for the parts outside the CDR3, the full variable domain is EPEVTQTPSHQVTQMGQEVILRCVPISNHLYFYWYRQILGQKVEFLVSFYNNEISEKSEIFDDQFSVERPDGSNFTLKIRSTKLEDSAMYFCASFKTSGVTDTQYFGPGTRLTVL.

The V call is TRBV7-9, the J call TRBJ2-7; D is unresolved. From germline, CDR1 is SEHNR and CDR2 FQNEAQ (reference sequence). V was trimmed by 5 bases and J by 3 bases, leaving 29 bases between them. This CDR3 is built from 19 residues. The chain's CDR3 is CASSGKGFFGSPFDYEQYF. CDR3 coding DNA: TGTGCCAGCAGCGGAAAAGGTTTCTTCGGGTCTCCCTTTGACTACGAGCAGTACTTC.

Concerning this clone: The junction departs from the called germline gene at one end, perhaps through a read error. The V and J genes are TRBV9 and TRBJ2-6, with D possibly TRBD1 on 5 matching bases. Germline CDR1 and CDR2: SGDLS and YYNGEE. This CDR3 has 15 amino acids. The CDR3 bases are TGTGCCAGCAGCGTAGGCTACTCTGGGGCCAACGGCCTGACTTTC. It translates to CASSVGYSGANGLTF.

The J gene is TRBJ1-1, the V gene TRBV5-6, with TRBD1 matching 9 bases. Germline V gene lookup returns CDR1 SGHDT and CDR2 YYEEEE. The V gene end was trimmed by 1 base and the J gene end by 1 base; junction bases not matched to a gene: 14. The CDR3 spans 19 residues. The CDR3: CASSLLRGTGRPQNTEAFF. Written as DNA, the CDR3 is TGTGCCAGCAGCTTGTTGCGGGGGACAGGGAGACCACAGAACACTGAAGCTTTCTTT.

The V and J genes are TRBV12-2 and TRBJ2-7; the table's D call of TRBD1 was not tested on the DNA. TRBV12-2 is a listed pseudogene. CDR3 length: 18 residues. The CDR3 is CASRLVGKVRGYSYEQYF. DNA for the CDR3: TGTGCAAGTCGCTTAGTAGGCAAGGTCAGGGGCTATTCCTACGAGCAGTACTTC.

The genes are TRBV9 and TRBJ1-4, with D perhaps matching TRBD1 (6 bases). The CDR3 has 15 amino acids. Between the trimmed V and J ends, which lost 4 bases and 8 bases, there was a span of 18 bases. Germline-derived CDR1 and CDR2 are SGDLS and YYNGEE. Here the CDR3 reads CASSPRQAHGEKLFF. The DNA of the CDR3 is TGTGCCAGCAGCCCCCGACAGGCTCATGGGGAAAAACTGTTTTTT.

The rearrangement uses TRBV29-1 and TRBJ2-1; 11 bases are shared with TRBD1. In germline, CDR1 is SQVTM, CDR2 ANQGSEA. V shed 7 bases and J 5 bases; nucleotides not matched to a gene: 10. The CDR3 totals 15 residues. The CDR3 loop reads CSARPGTGGNNEQFF. CDR3 nucleotide sequence: TGCAGCGCTAGGCCTGGGACAGGGGGAAACAATGAGCAGTTCTTC.